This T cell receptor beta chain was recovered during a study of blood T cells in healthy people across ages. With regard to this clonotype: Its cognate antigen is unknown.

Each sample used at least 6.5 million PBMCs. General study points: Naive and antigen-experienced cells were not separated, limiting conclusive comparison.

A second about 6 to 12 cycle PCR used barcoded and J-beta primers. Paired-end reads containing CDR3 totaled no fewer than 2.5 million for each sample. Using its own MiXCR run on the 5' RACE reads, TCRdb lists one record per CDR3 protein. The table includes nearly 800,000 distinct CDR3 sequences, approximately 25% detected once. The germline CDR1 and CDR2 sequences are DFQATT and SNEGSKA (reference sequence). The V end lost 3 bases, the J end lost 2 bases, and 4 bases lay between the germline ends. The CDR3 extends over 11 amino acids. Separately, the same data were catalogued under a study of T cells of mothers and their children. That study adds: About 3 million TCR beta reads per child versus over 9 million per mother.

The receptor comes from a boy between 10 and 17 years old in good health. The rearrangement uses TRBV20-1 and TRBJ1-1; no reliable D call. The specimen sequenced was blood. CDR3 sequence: CSASTNTEAFF. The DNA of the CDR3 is TGCAGTGCTAGCACAAACACTGAAGCTTTCTTT.